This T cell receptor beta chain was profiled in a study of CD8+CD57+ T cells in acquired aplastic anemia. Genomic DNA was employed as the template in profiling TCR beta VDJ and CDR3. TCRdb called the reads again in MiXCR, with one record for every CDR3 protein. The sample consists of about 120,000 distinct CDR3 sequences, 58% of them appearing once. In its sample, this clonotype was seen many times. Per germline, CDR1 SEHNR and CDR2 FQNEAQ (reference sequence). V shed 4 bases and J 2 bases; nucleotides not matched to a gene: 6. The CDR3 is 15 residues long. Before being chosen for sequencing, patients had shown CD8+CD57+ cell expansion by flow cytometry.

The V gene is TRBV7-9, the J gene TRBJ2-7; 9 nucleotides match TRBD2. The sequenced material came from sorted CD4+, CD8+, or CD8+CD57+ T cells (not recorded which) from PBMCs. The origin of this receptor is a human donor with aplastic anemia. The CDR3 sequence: CASSSSGKSPYEQYF. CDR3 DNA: TGTGCCAGCAGCTCTAGCGGGAAGAGCCCCTACGAGCAGTACTTC.